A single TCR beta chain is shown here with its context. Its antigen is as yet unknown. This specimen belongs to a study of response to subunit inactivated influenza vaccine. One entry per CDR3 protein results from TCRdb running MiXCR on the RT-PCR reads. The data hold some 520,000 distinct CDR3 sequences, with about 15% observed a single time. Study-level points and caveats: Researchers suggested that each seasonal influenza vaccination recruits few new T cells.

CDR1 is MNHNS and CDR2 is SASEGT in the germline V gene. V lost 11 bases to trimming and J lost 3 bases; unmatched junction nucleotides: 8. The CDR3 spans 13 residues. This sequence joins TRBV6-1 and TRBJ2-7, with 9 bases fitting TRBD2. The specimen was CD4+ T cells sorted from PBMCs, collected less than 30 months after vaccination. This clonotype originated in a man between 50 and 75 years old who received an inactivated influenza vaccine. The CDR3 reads CAQGLASIYEQYF. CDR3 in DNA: TGTGCCCAGGGACTAGCCTCGATCTACGAGCAGTACTTC.